The present entry profiles one T cell receptor beta chain with its context. Authors' data handling: The authors estimated nucleated cell counts from reference gene primer amplification. Repertoires were generated with immunoSEQ multiplex PCR, while TCRdb's copy carries only in-frame clones and drops some. Clone size and V and J calls were adopted from that table, with D and trimming inferred from the DNA. The sample lists 96,000 or so clones; 70% to 90% were seen once. This entry is derived from a study of blood T cell repertoires in COVID-19. As for the study in general: Acute-phase and convalescent COVID-19 samples originated in the United States, Italy and Spain.

In germline, CDR1 is SGHTA, CDR2 FQGNSA. The CDR3 sequence is 14 residues long. With 4 bases removed from V and 2 bases from J, the gap between germline ends came to 9 bases. Sequences were obtained from peripheral blood. The J gene is TRBJ1-3, the V gene TRBV7-2; D call uncertain. This clonotype was sampled from a woman aged 80 or over with acute or convalescent COVID-19. The CDR3 DNA sequence: TGTGCCAGCAGCTCAGTAGCCCCTGGAAACACCATATATTTT. Translated, it gives CASSSVAPGNTIYF.